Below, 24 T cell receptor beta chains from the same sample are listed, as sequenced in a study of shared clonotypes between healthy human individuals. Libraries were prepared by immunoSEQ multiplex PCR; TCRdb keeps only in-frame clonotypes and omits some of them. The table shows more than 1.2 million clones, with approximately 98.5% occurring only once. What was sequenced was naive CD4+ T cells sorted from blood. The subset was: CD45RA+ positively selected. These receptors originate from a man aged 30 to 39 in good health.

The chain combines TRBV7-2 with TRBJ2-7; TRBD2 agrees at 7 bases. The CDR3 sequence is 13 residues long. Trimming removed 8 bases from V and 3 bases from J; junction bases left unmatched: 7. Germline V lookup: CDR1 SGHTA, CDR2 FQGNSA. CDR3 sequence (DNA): TGTGCCAGCGGGCTAGCGGTTTTCTACGAGCAGTACTTC. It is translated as CASGLAVFYEQYF.

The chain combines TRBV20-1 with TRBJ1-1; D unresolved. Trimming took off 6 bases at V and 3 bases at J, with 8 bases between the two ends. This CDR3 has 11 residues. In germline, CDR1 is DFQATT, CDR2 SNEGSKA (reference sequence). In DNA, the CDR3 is TGCAGTGCCGAGAGAGACACTGAAGCTTTCTTT. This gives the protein CSAERDTEAFF.

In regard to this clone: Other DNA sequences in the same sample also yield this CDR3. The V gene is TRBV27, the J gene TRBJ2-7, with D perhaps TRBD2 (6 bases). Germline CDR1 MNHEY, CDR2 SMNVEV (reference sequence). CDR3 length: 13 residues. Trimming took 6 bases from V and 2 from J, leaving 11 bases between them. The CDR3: CASSLRGAYEQYF. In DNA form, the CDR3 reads TGTGCCAGCAGCCTGCGGGGTGCCTACGAGCAGTACTTC.

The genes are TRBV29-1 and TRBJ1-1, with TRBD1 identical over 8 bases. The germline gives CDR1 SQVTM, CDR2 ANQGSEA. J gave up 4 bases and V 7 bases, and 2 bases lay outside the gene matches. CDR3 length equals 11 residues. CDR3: CSGDRGTEAFF. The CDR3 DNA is TGCAGCGGCGACAGGGGCACTGAAGCTTTCTTT.

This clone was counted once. This chain's CDR3 is CASSPGLKETQYF. The CDR3 DNA sequence: TGTGCCAGCAGCCCCGGACTAAAAGAGACCCAGTACTTC. The genes are TRBV11-3 and TRBJ2-5; D might be TRBD2 (6 bases). V lost 5 bases, J lost 3 bases, and 10 bases lay in between. The CDR3 runs 13 residues. Per germline, CDR1 SGHNT and CDR2 YENEEA.

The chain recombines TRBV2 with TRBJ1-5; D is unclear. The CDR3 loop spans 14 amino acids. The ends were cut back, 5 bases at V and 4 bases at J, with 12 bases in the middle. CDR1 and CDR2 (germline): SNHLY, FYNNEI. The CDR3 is CASSPPPGNQPQHF. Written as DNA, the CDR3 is TGTGCCAGCAGTCCCCCCCCCGGAAATCAGCCCCAGCATTTT.

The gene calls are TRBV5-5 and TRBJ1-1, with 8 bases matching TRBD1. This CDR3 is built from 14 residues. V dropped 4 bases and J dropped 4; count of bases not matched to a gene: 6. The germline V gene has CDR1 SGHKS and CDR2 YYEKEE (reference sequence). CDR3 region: CASSPNTGGTEAFF. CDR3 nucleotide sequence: TGTGCCAGCAGCCCTAATACAGGGGGCACTGAAGCTTTCTTT.

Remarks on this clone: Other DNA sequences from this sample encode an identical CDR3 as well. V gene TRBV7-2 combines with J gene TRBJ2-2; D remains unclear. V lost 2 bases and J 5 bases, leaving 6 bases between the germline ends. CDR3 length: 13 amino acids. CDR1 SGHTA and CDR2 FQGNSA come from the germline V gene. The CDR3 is CASSLQATGELFF. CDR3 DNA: TGTGCCAGCAGCTTACAAGCGACCGGGGAGCTGTTTTTT.

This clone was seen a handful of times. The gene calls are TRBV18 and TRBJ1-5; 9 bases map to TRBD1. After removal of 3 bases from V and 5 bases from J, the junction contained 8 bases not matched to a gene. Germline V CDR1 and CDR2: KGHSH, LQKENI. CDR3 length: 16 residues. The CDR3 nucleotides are TGTGCCAGCTCACCTCCAGACAGGGGGGCCGATCAGCCCCAGCATTTT. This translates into CASSPPDRGADQPQHF.

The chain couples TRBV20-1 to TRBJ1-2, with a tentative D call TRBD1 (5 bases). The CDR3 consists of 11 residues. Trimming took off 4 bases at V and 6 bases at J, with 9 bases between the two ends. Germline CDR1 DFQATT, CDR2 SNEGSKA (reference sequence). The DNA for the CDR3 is TGCAGTGCTACGCAGGGAAATGGCTACACCTTC. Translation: CSATQGNGYTF.

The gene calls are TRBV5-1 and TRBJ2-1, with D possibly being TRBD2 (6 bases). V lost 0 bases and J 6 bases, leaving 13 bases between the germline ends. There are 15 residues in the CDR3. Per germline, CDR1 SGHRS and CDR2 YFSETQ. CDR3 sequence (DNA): TGCGCCAGCAGCTTGGCCTTAGGGACTGTCAATGAGCAGTTCTTC. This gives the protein CASSLALGTVNEQFF.

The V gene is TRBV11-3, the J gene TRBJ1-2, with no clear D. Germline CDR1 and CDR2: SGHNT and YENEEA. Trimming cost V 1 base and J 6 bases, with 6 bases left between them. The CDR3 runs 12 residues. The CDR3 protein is CASSLAGNGYTF. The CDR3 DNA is TGTGCCAGCAGCTTAGCGGGGAATGGCTACACCTTC. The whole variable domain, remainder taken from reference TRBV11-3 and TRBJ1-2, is EAGVVQSPRYKIIEKKQPVAFWCNPISGHNTLYWYLQNLGQGPELLIRYENEEAVDDSQLPKDRFSAERLKGVDSTLKIQPAELGDSAVYLCASSLAGNGYTFGSGTRLTVV.

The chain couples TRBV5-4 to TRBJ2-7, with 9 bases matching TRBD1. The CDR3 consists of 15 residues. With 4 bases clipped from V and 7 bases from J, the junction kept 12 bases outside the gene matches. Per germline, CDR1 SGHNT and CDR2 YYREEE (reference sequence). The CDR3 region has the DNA TGTGCCAGCAGCCTACGGGACAGGGCTCCGGGGGAGCAGTACTTC. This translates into CASSLRDRAPGEQYF.

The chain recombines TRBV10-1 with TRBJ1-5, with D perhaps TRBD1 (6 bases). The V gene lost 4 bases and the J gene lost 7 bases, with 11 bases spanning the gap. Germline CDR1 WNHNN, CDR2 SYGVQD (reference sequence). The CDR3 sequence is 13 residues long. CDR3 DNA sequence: TGCGCCAGCAGTGGGGACATTTCCCAGCCCCAGCATTTT. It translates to CASSGDISQPQHF.

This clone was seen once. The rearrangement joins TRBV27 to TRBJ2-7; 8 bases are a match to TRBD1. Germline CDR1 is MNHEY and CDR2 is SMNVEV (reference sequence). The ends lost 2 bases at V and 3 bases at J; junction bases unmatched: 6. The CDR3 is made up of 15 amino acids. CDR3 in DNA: TGTGCCAGCAGTTTAATTGGACAGGGAGGCTACGAGCAGTACTTC. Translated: CASSLIGQGGYEQYF.

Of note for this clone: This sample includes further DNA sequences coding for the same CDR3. CDR3 nucleotides: TGTGCCAGTCGGCGAAGCACAGATACGCAGTATTTT. Translation gives CASRRSTDTQYF. The chain couples TRBV6-5 to TRBJ2-3, with D unresolved. The V and J ends lost 9 bases and 0 bases respectively, with 7 bases between them. CDR1 is MNHEY and CDR2 is SVGAGI in the germline V gene. The CDR3 extends over 12 amino acids.

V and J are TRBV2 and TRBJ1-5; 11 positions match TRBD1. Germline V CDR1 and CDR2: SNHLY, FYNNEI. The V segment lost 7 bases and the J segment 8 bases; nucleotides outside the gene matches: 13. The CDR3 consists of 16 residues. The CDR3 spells CASKRTGGVGEEPQHF. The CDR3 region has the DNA TGTGCCAGCAAAAGGACAGGGGGCGTGGGAGAAGAGCCCCAGCATTTT.

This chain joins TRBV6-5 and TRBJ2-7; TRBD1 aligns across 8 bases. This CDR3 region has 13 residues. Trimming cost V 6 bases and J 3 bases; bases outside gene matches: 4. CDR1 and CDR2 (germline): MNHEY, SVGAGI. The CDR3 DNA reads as TGTGCCAGCAGGTCCGGGACAGGCTACGAGCAGTACTTC. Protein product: CASRSGTGYEQYF.

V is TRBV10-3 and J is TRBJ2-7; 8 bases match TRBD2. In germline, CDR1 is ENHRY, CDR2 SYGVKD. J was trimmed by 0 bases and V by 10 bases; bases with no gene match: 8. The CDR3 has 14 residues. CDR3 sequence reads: CATWPTSVSYEQYF. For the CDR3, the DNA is TGTGCCACTTGGCCGACTAGCGTCTCCTACGAGCAGTACTTC.

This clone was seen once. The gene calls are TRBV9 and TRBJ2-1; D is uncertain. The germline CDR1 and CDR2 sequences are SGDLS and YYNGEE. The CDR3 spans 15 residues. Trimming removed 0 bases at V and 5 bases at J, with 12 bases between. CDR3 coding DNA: TGTGCCAGCAGCGTAGAAGGGTCCAGAAACAATGAGCAGTTCTTC. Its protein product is CASSVEGSRNNEQFF. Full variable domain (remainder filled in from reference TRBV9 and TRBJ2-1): DSGVTQTPKHLITATGQRVTLRCSPRSGDLSVYWYQQSLDQGLQFLIQYYNGEERAKGNILERFSAQQFPDLHSELNLSSLELGDSALYFCASSVEGSRNNEQFFGPGTRLTVL.

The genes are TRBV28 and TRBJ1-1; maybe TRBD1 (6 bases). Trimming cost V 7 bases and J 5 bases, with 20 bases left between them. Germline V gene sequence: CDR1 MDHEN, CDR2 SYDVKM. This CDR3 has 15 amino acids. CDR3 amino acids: CASKYSGAGLTEAFF. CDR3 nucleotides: TGTGCCAGCAAGTACTCAGGGGCAGGACTAACTGAAGCTTTCTTT.

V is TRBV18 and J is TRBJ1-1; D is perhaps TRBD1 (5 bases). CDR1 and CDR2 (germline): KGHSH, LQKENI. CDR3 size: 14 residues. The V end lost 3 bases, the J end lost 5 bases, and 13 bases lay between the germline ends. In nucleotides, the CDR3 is TGTGCCAGCTCACCTGGCCCGGGGGAGACTGAAGCTTTCTTT. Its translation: CASSPGPGETEAFF. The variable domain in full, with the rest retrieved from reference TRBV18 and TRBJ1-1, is NAGVMQNPRHLVRRRGQEARLRCSPMKGHSHVYWYRQLPEEGLKFMVYLQKENIIDESGMPKERFSAEFPKEGPSILRIQQVVRGDSAAYFCASSPGPGETEAFFGQGTRLTVV.

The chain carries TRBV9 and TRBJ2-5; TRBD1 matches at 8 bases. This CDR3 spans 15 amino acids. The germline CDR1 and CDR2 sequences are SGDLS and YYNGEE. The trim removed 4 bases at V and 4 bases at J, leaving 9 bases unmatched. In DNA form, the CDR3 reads TGTGCCAGCAGCACTAGACAGGGGTCGGGAGAGACCCAGTACTTC. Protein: CASSTRQGSGETQYF.

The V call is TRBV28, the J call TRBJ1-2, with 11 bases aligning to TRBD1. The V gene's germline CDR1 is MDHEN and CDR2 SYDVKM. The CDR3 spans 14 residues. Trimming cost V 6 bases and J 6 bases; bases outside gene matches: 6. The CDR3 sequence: CASSVPGQGDGYTF. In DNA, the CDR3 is TGTGCCAGCAGCGTACCGGGACAGGGGGATGGCTACACCTTC.